This TCR beta chain appears in the sequencing data of a study of control samples from healthy donors and cancer patients. The germline CDR1 and CDR2 sequences are SGHNT and YYREEE (reference sequence). The V gene end was trimmed by 1 base and the J gene end by 5 bases; junction bases not matched to a gene: 2. The CDR3 extends over 13 amino acids. The assay was immunoSEQ multiplex PCR, and TCRdb's table has in-frame clones only and misses some. The sample carries roughly 76,000 clones, approximately 93% recorded once. This clone is a singleton in its sample. The chain links TRBV5-4 to TRBJ2-7; 8 nucleotides align to TRBD1. Sequencing input: PBMCs. The TCR originated in a woman aged 40 to 49 with lung cancer. Written as DNA, the CDR3 is TGTGCCAGCAGCTTGTACAGGGGGGACGAGCAGTACTTC. As protein: CASSLYRGDEQYF.